This T cell receptor (beta chain) stems from a study of blood T cell repertoires in COVID-19. J lost 7 bases, V lost 4 bases, and 6 bases had no gene match. CDR3 length: 15 residues. Germline V gene sequence: CDR1 LGHDT, CDR2 YNNKEL (reference sequence). Here immunoSEQ multiplex PCR was the method, and the copy in TCRdb shows in-frame clones only, minus some. This table holds about 220,000 clones, approximately 80% found once. The origin of this receptor is a woman aged 60 to 75 who had recovered from COVID-19. The specimen was peripheral blood. The V call is TRBV3-1 (or the pseudogene TRBV3-2), the J call TRBJ2-3; 12 positions agree with TRBD2. The chain's CDR3 is CASSPPSGGVNTQYF. CDR3 DNA: TGTGCCAGCAGCCCCCCTAGCGGGGGGGTCAATACGCAGTATTTT.